The entry below gives a single T cell receptor (beta chain) sequence along with its context. Profiled with immunoSEQ multiplex PCR; TCRdb holds only in-frame clones, not every one. Of some 40,000 clones listed, 93% were seen once; the top ten hold roughly 0.4%. These data belong to a study of T cell changes during pregnancy in multiple sclerosis. Germline V CDR1 and CDR2: MNHNS, SASEGT. V lost 8 bases to trimming and J lost 0 bases, with 11 bases between them. The CDR3 length is 13 residues. The TCR originated in a female donor with multiple sclerosis, enrolled in a pregnancy study. This chain joins TRBV6-1 and TRBJ2-7, with a weak D call TRBD1 (6 bases). Sequenced here: CD4+ T cells from peripheral blood mononuclear cells, sampled in the first trimester of pregnancy. As DNA, the CDR3 is TGTGCCAGCTTTACAGGGACCTCCTACGAGCAGTACTTC. It yields the protein CASFTGTSYEQYF.